The source of this T cell receptor beta chain is a study of blood T cell repertoires in COVID-19. Produced via immunoSEQ multiplex PCR; TCRdb's table is partial and in-frame only. Of more than 85,000 clones listed, about 76% are singletons. As to this clone: This sample includes further DNA sequences coding for the same CDR3.

This CDR3 is built from 14 residues. Between the trimmed V and J ends, which lost 1 base and 5 bases, there was a span of 11 bases. The V gene's germline CDR1 is SGHTA and CDR2 FQGNSA. The TCR comes from a woman between 65 and 79 years old with acute or convalescent COVID-19. The chain is built from TRBV7-2 and TRBJ2-5; a weak D match, TRBD2 (7 bases). The sample consisted of peripheral blood. DNA of the CDR3: TGTGCCAGCAGCTTAGGGGGGGGCAGGGAGACCCAGTACTTC. Protein sequence: CASSLGGGRETQYF.